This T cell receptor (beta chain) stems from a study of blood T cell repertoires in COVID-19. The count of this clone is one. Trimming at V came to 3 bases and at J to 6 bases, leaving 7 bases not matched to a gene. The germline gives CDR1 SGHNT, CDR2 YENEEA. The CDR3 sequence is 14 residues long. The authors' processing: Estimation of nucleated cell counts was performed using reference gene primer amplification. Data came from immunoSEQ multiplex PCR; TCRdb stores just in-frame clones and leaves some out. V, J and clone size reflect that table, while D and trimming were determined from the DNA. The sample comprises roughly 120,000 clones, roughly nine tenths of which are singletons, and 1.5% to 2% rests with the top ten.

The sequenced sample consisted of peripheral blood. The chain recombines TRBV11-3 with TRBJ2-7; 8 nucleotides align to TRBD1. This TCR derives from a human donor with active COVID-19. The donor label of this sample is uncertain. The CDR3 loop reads CASSLGDRLGEQYF. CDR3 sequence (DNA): TGTGCCAGCAGCTTGGGGGACAGGCTGGGCGAGCAGTACTTC.